Given below is one TCR beta chain in context. Germline values: CDR1 DFQATT, CDR2 SNEGSKA (reference sequence). The V and J ends lost 5 bases and 5 bases, in that order; junction bases with no gene match: 9. The CDR3 covers 14 residues. This sample was included in a study of blood T cells in healthy people across ages. With a J-beta primer mix and a sample-barcoded 5' primer, a second PCR ran about 7 to 12 cycles. All samples gave at least 2.5 million CDR3-containing paired-end reads. In TCRdb, the 5' RACE reads were re-called with MiXCR into one record per CDR3 protein. The sample lists approximately 1.5 million distinct CDR3 sequences, about 32% occurring once.

This sequence was found in a woman in her thirties in good health. The sequenced sample was blood. The rearrangement joins TRBV20-1 to TRBJ1-2, with 9 bases fitting TRBD1. The CDR3 is CSAAGTGLGYGYTF. For the CDR3, the DNA is TGCAGTGCTGCCGGGACAGGGTTGGGATATGGCTACACCTTC.